This T cell receptor (beta chain) comes out of a study of patients and donors after allogeneic stem cell transplantation. Each CDR3 protein is one row after TCRdb ran MiXCR on the RT-PCR reads. The sample has about a million distinct CDR3 sequences; roughly 18% are singletons. CDR3 size: 14 residues. Germline V lookup: CDR1 MGHRA, CDR2 YSYEKL. V gave up 0 bases and J gave up 5 bases, with 10 bases separating them. The clonotype originates from a human donor who was either an allogeneic HSCT recipient or a stem cell or donor lymphocyte infusion donor (not recorded which). It is not recorded whose cells these are; they may come from a transplant donor. The rearrangement uses TRBV4-1 and TRBJ1-2; D gene ambiguous. Sequenced material: blood, either unsorted or a sorted T cell fraction (not recorded which). CDR3 residues: CASSQDRADYGYTF. The CDR3 bases are TGCGCCAGCAGCCAAGATCGGGCAGATTATGGCTACACCTTC.